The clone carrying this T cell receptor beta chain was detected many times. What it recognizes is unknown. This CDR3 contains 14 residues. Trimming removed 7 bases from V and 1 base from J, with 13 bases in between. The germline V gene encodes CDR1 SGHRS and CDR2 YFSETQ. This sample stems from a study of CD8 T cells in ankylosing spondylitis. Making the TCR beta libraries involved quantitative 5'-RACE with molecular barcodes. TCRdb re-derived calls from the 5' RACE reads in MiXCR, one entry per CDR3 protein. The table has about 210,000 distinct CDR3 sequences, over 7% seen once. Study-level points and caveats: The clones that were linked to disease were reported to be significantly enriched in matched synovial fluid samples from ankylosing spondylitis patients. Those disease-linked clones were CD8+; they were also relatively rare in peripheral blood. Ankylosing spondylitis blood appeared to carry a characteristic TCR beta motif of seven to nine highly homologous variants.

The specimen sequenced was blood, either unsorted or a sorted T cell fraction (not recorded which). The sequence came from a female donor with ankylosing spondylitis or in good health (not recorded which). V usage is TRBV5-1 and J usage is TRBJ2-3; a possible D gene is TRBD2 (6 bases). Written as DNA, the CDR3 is TGCGCCAGCGCACAGCGGGTTGGCACAGATACGCAGTATTTT. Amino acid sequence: CASAQRVGTDTQYF.